This T cell receptor beta chain was sequenced for a study of T cell responses to AZD1222 COVID-19 vaccine. Findings of the study overall: Unmutated variant regions are reportedly targeted by nearly half of spike-specific TCRs. It should be noted that donors were predominantly white British and more often female, and clonal diversity was possibly underestimated.

Method: immunoSEQ multiplex PCR; TCRdb's copy keeps in-frame clones and lacks some. The table has nearly 95,000 clones, 80% to 90% seen once. CDR1 and CDR2 (germline): LGHNA, YSLEER. The CDR3 length is 15 residues. V was pared by 3 bases and J by 2 bases, with 14 bases between. Concerning this clone itself: The antigen is unknown.

V and J are TRBV4-3 and TRBJ2-7, with D perhaps given as TRBD1 or TRBD2 (5 bases each). The receptor's source is an adult who received the AZD1222 COVID-19 vaccine. Sample: peripheral blood, taken 28 days after the second AZD1222 dose. For the CDR3, the DNA is TGCGCCAGCAGCCACGGGACCACCCGAGCCTACGAGCAGTACTTC. As protein: CASSHGTTRAYEQYF.